The 26 T cell receptor beta chains below come from one sample, sequenced in a study of blood T cell repertoires in COVID-19 (TCRdb year 2020). The library relied on the immunoSEQ multiplex PCR assay. Imported from immuneACCESS, the table was reduced by TCRdb to in-frame sequences with V and J called. These copies leave out some clones; in studies compared against another copy, an unresolved V gene accounts for under half, and the cause of the remainder is not known. In this sample the table shows around 160,000 clones, approximately 80% of which occur a single time. Of the sample, approximately 3.6% is held by the ten largest clones. The sample taken for sequencing was PBMCs or T cells enriched from blood (not recorded which). These receptors were obtained from a woman aged 55-75 years who had recovered from COVID-19.

The rearrangement joins TRBV7-2 to TRBJ2-3; D is possibly TRBD2 (5 bases). CDR3 length: 16 residues. From germline, CDR1 is SGHTA and CDR2 FQGNSA. The ends were cut back, 1 base at V and 0 bases at J, with 11 bases in the middle. As DNA, the CDR3 is TGTGCCAGCAGCTTAGAGGCGGGCTTGAGCACAGATACGCAGTATTTT. Translated, it gives CASSLEAGLSTDTQYF.

V usage is TRBV14 and J usage is TRBJ1-1; TRBD1 might be the D (5 bases). Germline V gene data show CDR1 as SGHDN and CDR2 as FVKESK. The CDR3 length is 13 residues. Trimming left V 4 bases short and J 5 bases short, with 11 bases between. The CDR3 protein is CASSPLGETEAFF. In nucleotides, the CDR3 is TGTGCCAGCAGCCCCCTAGGGGAAACTGAAGCTTTCTTT.

A few counts support this clone. The CDR3 DNA reads TGTGCCAGTCGAGACAGGGTTCGGGTCATGAACACTGAAGCTTTCTTT. This translates into CASRDRVRVMNTEAFF. The genes are TRBV19 and TRBJ1-1, with 7 bases fitting TRBD1. This CDR3 is 16 amino acids long. CDR1 is LNHDA and CDR2 is SQIVND in the germline V gene (reference sequence). With 8 bases clipped from V and 0 bases from J, the junction kept 12 bases outside the gene matches.

This clone was seen only once. The chain combines TRBV19 with TRBJ1-2; tentatively, D is TRBD1 (6 bases). Germline CDR1 LNHDA, CDR2 SQIVND (reference sequence). The CDR3 spans 13 residues. V was pared by 7 bases and J by 4 bases, with 13 bases between. As DNA, the CDR3 is TGTGCCAGTACCCAGGGGCGCGCCTATGGCTACACCTTC. Protein: CASTQGRAYGYTF.

The chain combines TRBV4-2 with TRBJ1-6, with TRBD1 matching 9 bases. There are 17 residues in the CDR3. Germline CDR1 is LGHNA and CDR2 is YNFKEQ. V was pared by 0 bases and J by 10 bases, with 10 bases of the junction left unmatched. CDR3 nucleotides: TGTGCCAGCAGCCAAGATCCTCCCGGGACAGGGTACTCACCCCTCCACTTT. As protein: CASSQDPPGTGYSPLHF.

CDR3 DNA: TGTGCCACCGCGGACAGGAACACTGAAGCTTTCTTT. Its translation: CATADRNTEAFF. The rearrangement joins TRBV24-1 to TRBJ1-1; a weak D match, TRBD1 (6 bases). CDR1 is KGHDR, CDR2 SFDVKD, per germline. Trimming stripped 9 bases from V and 1 base from J, with 8 bases between. This CDR3 is 12 amino acids long.

This chain joins TRBV29-1 and TRBJ1-2, with a tentative D call TRBD1 (6 bases). With 3 bases removed from V and 2 bases from J, the gap between germline ends came to 7 bases. Germline V gives CDR1 SQVTM, CDR2 ANQGSEA. CDR3 length: 12 amino acids. The CDR3: CSVDRGNYGYTF. DNA for the CDR3: TGCAGCGTTGATAGGGGGAACTATGGCTACACCTTC.

This chain uses TRBV19 with TRBJ1-6, with 7 bases identical to TRBD1. The CDR3 loop spans 14 amino acids. Per germline, CDR1 LNHDA and CDR2 SQIVND (reference sequence). The V gene end was trimmed by 5 bases and the J gene end by 7 bases; junction bases not matched to a gene: 5. In DNA form, the CDR3 reads TGTGCCAGTAGTCGGACAGGTCAGAATTCACCCCTCCACTTT. As protein: CASSRTGQNSPLHF.

The V and J genes are TRBV5-1 and TRBJ2-2; 8 bases fit TRBD2. This CDR3 region has 15 residues. CDR1 and CDR2 from the germline V gene are SGHRS and YFSETQ. With V trimmed by 4 bases and J by 5 bases, 7 bases remained unmatched. CDR3 loop: CASSLGLVVTGELFF. The DNA of the CDR3 is TGCGCCAGCAGCCTGGGACTAGTTGTAACCGGGGAGCTGTTTTTT. Filled out from reference TRBV5-1 and TRBJ2-2, the complete variable domain reads KAGVTQTPRYLIKTRGQQVTLSCSPISGHRSVSWYQQTPGQGLQFLFEYFSETQRNKGNFPGRFSGRQFSNSRSEMNVSTLELGDSALYLCASSLGLVVTGELFFGEGSRLTVL.

V usage is TRBV5-1 and J usage is TRBJ2-7; a possible D gene is TRBD2 (5 bases). V lost 4 bases to trimming and J lost 5 bases, with 13 bases between them. Germline V CDR1 and CDR2: SGHRS, YFSETQ. The CDR3 contains 13 residues. CDR3 coding DNA: TGCGCCAGCAGCCAACCGGGGAGCCACGAGCAGTACTTC. Protein: CASSQPGSHEQYF. Full variable domain (outside the CDR3, taken from reference TRBV5-1 and TRBJ2-7): KAGVTQTPRYLIKTRGQQVTLSCSPISGHRSVSWYQQTPGQGLQFLFEYFSETQRNKGNFPGRFSGRQFSNSRSEMNVSTLELGDSALYLCASSQPGSHEQYFGPGTRLTVT.

The CDR3 protein is CASKRDLNTEAFF. CDR3 nucleotides: TGCGCCAGCAAACGGGATTTGAACACTGAAGCTTTCTTT. The genes are TRBV5-1 and TRBJ1-1; D remains unclear. V was clipped by 6 bases and J by 0 bases, with 9 bases between them. Germline V gene sequence: CDR1 SGHRS, CDR2 YFSETQ. This CDR3 has 13 residues.

In its sample, this clone was seen once. J is TRBJ1-2 and V is TRBV12-5; TRBD1 matches 9 bases. J was trimmed by 4 bases and V by 5 bases; bases with no gene match: 5. The germline V gene has CDR1 LGHNT and CDR2 FRNRAP. This CDR3 region has 14 residues. CDR3 nucleotides: TGTGCTAGTGGTCCGGGACAGGGTATCTATGGCTACACCTTC. Its protein product is CASGPGQGIYGYTF.

The chain carries TRBV4-1 and TRBJ1-2; 10 nucleotides align to TRBD1. In germline, CDR1 is MGHRA, CDR2 YSYEKL. The CDR3 runs 16 residues. The V segment lost 3 bases and the J segment 7 bases; nucleotides outside the gene matches: 11. The CDR3 spells CASSQPDRGPISGYTF. The CDR3 region has the DNA TGCGCCAGCAGCCAGCCAGACAGGGGGCCAATAAGTGGCTACACCTTC.

The chain couples TRBV18 to TRBJ1-1, with 10 bases fitting TRBD1. CDR3 length equals 16 residues. In germline, CDR1 is KGHSH, CDR2 LQKENI. With 3 bases clipped from V and 5 bases from J, the junction kept 9 bases outside the gene matches. This chain's CDR3 is CASSPGTGTGETEAFF. The DNA of the CDR3 is TGTGCCAGCTCACCCGGAACGGGGACAGGGGAGACTGAAGCTTTCTTT.

V usage is TRBV11-2 and J usage is TRBJ2-3; TRBD2 matches 7 bases. The CDR3 sequence is 18 residues long. Germline CDR1 and CDR2: SGHAT and FQNNGV. Trimming at V came to 5 bases and at J to 1 base, leaving 15 bases not matched to a gene. CDR3 in amino acids: CASSAPSGGPLRTDTQYF. Written as DNA, the CDR3 is TGTGCCAGCAGCGCGCCTAGCGGCGGGCCCCTTCGCACAGATACGCAGTATTTT.

The chain employs TRBV14 and TRBJ2-1; D might be TRBD1 (6 bases). The CDR3 loop spans 18 amino acids. Germline V gives CDR1 SGHDN, CDR2 FVKESK. V was trimmed by 2 bases and J by 8 bases, leaving 25 bases between them. CDR3 bases: TGTGCCAGCAGCCAACGGTTAGGACAGTTCAGTGAGGGGTATGAGCAGTTCTTC. Encoded protein: CASSQRLGQFSEGYEQFF. Full variable domain (rest looked up from reference TRBV14 and TRBJ2-1): EAGVTQFPSHSVIEKGQTVTLRCDPISGHDNLYWYRRVMGKEIKFLLHFVKESKQDESGMPNNRFLAERTGGTYSTLKVQPAELEDSGVYFCASSQRLGQFSEGYEQFFGPGTRLTVL.

The chain carries TRBV3-1 (or the pseudogene TRBV3-2) and TRBJ1-5; the match to TRBD1 covers 8 bases. This CDR3 is built from 14 residues. V shed 5 bases and J 7 bases; nucleotides not matched to a gene: 7. Germline assignment: CDR1 LGHDT and CDR2 YNNKEL (reference sequence). The DNA of the CDR3 is TGTGCCAGCAGCTCGCAGGGGGCGCGACAGCCCCAGCATTTT. It translates to CASSSQGARQPQHF.

This rearrangement joins TRBV3-1 (or the pseudogene TRBV3-2) to TRBJ1-2, with 7 positions matching TRBD1. This CDR3 spans 15 amino acids. Per germline, CDR1 LGHDT and CDR2 YNNKEL (reference sequence). V trimming: 1 base; J trimming: 4 bases; junction bases outside the gene matches: 6. The CDR3, as DNA: TGTGCCAGCAGCCAAGGACAGGGTGGAGGCTATGGCTACACCTTC. Translating it yields CASSQGQGGGYGYTF.

The table lists this clone with a count of one. The chain uses TRBV2 and TRBJ2-1, with D possibly TRBD1 on 6 matching bases. Germline V CDR1 and CDR2: SNHLY, FYNNEI. The CDR3 extends over 13 amino acids. Trimming took off 9 bases at V and 6 bases at J, with 15 bases between the two ends. CDR3 DNA sequence: TGTGCCAGTCTAGGGGACACTGCCAATGAGCAGTTCTTC. The encoded protein is CASLGDTANEQFF.

V gene TRBV6-4 combines with J gene TRBJ2-7, with 8 bases that match TRBD2. Trimming cost V 4 bases and J 3 bases; bases outside gene matches: 2. The germline V gene encodes CDR1 MRHNA and CDR2 SNTAGT. This CDR3 has 13 residues. The CDR3 sequence is CASSVRGGYEQYF. The CDR3 DNA is TGTGCCAGCAGTGTCCGGGGGGGCTACGAGCAGTACTTC.

This chain connects TRBV29-1 to TRBJ2-6, with 7 bases that match TRBD1. This CDR3 is built from 16 residues. V shed 3 bases and J 1 base; nucleotides not matched to a gene: 6. Germline CDR1 reads SQVTM; CDR2 reads ANQGSEA. The CDR3, as DNA: TGCAGCGTTGATATGGGACAGACTTCTGGGGCCAACGTCCTGACTTTC. Translated, it gives CSVDMGQTSGANVLTF.

J is TRBJ2-1 and V is TRBV14; the D gene is possibly TRBD2 (5 bases). The V end was cut by 3 bases, the J end by 5 bases, with 5 bases between. The CDR3 is made up of 12 amino acids. Looked up from germline, CDR1 is SGHDN and CDR2 is FVKESK. The CDR3 here is CASSQRDNEQFF. The DNA for the CDR3 is TGTGCCAGCAGCCAGCGGGACAATGAGCAGTTCTTC.

The rearrangement joins TRBV11-2 to TRBJ1-2; D is ambiguous. Trimming shortened V by 1 base and J by 1 base, and 7 bases separated the two germline ends. From germline, CDR1 is SGHAT and CDR2 FQNNGV. This CDR3 has 14 residues. The CDR3 DNA sequence: TGTGCCAGCAGCTTAGGGCGGGTTAACTATGGCTACACCTTC. Its protein product is CASSLGRVNYGYTF. Looking up the rest from reference TRBV11-2 and TRBJ1-2 gives the full variable domain: EAGVAQSPRYKIIEKRQSVAFWCNPISGHATLYWYQQILGQGPKLLIQFQNNGVVDDSQLPKDRFSAERLKGVDSTLKIQPAKLEDSAVYLCASSLGRVNYGYTFGSGTRLTVV.

This sequence joins TRBV19 and TRBJ1-4; unclear D gene. The V gene lost 8 bases and the J gene lost 0 bases, with 13 bases spanning the gap. Germline CDR1 reads LNHDA; CDR2 reads SQIVND (reference sequence). The CDR3 loop spans 15 amino acids. The CDR3 DNA reads as TGTGCCAGTCGGCGTGGAGGAGCAACTAATGAAAAACTGTTTTTT. Encoded protein: CASRRGGATNEKLFF.

The rearrangement links TRBV7-6 to TRBJ1-1; D not certain. The CDR3 has 14 amino acids. V lost 5 bases and J lost 6, with 16 bases in between. Germline CDR1 and CDR2: SGHVS and FNYEAQ. CDR3 amino acids: CASSADPGQAEAFF. The CDR3 DNA follows: TGTGCCAGCAGCGCTGACCCAGGTCAGGCTGAAGCTTTCTTT.

The rearrangement uses TRBV5-8 and TRBJ2-5; 7 bases are shared with TRBD2. Trimming at V came to 4 bases and at J to 2 bases, leaving 5 bases not matched to a gene. Germline V gene data show CDR1 as SGHTS and CDR2 as YDEGEE. The CDR3 is 14 residues long. This CDR3 is CASSHGLVQETQYF. Written as DNA, the CDR3 is TGTGCCAGCAGCCACGGACTAGTTCAAGAGACCCAGTACTTC.